The rows below give T cell receptor beta chains drawn from one sample of a study of cytomegalovirus exposure and HLA in healthy donors. Only in-frame clones appear in the TCRdb table, and some are missing; sequencing was by immunoSEQ multiplex PCR. Its table lists 93,000 or so clones. The sample consisted of PBMCs. These receptors were obtained from a man aged 40-50 years in good health and CMV-seronegative. Each CDR3 is given with its conserved first and last residue. The D gene is left open where the match is weak.

cdr3_aa d_call j_call v_call
CATSRVSGAGGDQPQHF TRBD1 TRBJ1-5 TRBV15
CASSLGTGLTEAFF TRBD1 TRBJ1-1 TRBV6-6
CASSQNRGYEQYF NA TRBJ2-7 TRBV4-3
CASISGPNQPQHF NA TRBJ1-5 TRBV28
CASSQVAGQGEQYF TRBD2 TRBJ2-7 TRBV14
CASSLDIPREQYF NA TRBJ2-7 TRBV5-1
CASSIMDRDGYTF TRBD1 TRBJ1-2 TRBV19
CAISSLYGDRGSYEQYF TRBD1 TRBJ2-7 TRBV10-3
CASSRVKGNLFF NA TRBJ1-4 TRBV11-2
CASSQETGFEQYF TRBD1 NA TRBV4-3
CASSLSGSGNTIYF NA TRBJ1-3 TRBV5-6
CASSPSTGMNTEAFF TRBD1 TRBJ1-1 TRBV6-5
CASSLSATQGQPQHF NA TRBJ1-5 TRBV27
CASSPDRASTDTQYF TRBD1 TRBJ2-3 TRBV6-6
CASSQDARAQYGYTF NA TRBJ1-2 TRBV4-3
CASSLETPGYNYGYTF NA TRBJ1-2 TRBV7-2
CASSRVSAFF NA TRBJ1-1 TRBV28
CASRQTSGTSGSVELFF TRBD2 TRBJ2-2 TRBV19